This entry lists 14 T cell receptor beta chains sequenced from one sample in a study of OX40 agonist ivuxolimab in advanced cancers. Generated by immunoSEQ multiplex PCR, the TCRdb table keeps only in-frame clones and is missing some. The sample records more than 55,000 clones, 86% being singletons. This material consisted of CD4+ or CD8+ T cells sorted from blood, taken in a trial of the OX40 agonist ivuxolimab. The receptors originated from an adult with an advanced solid tumor such as melanoma, head and neck, liver or kidney cancer.

The chain carries TRBV15 and TRBJ2-1; the match to TRBD1 covers 8 bases. CDR1 and CDR2 (germline): LNHNV, YYDKDF (reference sequence). J was trimmed by 6 bases and V by 3 bases; bases with no gene match: 4. The CDR3 runs to 14 residues. The CDR3 DNA follows: TGTGCCACCAGCAGCGTCAGGGGGCCCAATGAGCAGTTCTTC. The encoded protein is CATSSVRGPNEQFF.

The chain combines TRBV6-5 with TRBJ2-3; D call uncertain. The V end was cut by 5 bases, the J end by 2 bases, with 11 bases between. CDR3 length equals 14 residues. Per germline, CDR1 MNHEY and CDR2 SVGAGI. The CDR3: CASSQLQPTDTQYF. The CDR3 bases are TGTGCCAGCAGTCAACTACAGCCCACAGATACGCAGTATTTT.

There are a few counts of this clone. The chain is built from TRBV19 and TRBJ1-1; 8 nucleotides align to TRBD1. Trimming at V came to 6 bases and at J to 3 bases, leaving 9 bases not matched to a gene. CDR1 is LNHDA, CDR2 SQIVND, per germline (reference sequence). The CDR3 has 15 residues. The CDR3: CASRGRGQGDTEAFF. The CDR3, as DNA: TGTGCCAGTAGAGGCAGGGGGCAAGGGGACACTGAAGCTTTCTTT. Full variable domain (missing parts from reference TRBV19 and TRBJ1-1): DGGITQSPKYLFRKEGQNVTLSCEQNLNHDAMYWYRQDPGQGLRLIYYSQIVNDFQKGDIAEGYSVSREKKESFPLTVTSAQKNPTAFYLCASRGRGQGDTEAFFGQGTRLTVV.

The rearrangement links TRBV6-1 to TRBJ1-1; no clear D gene. The CDR3 runs 17 residues. With 4 bases removed from V and 4 bases from J, the gap between germline ends came to 22 bases. Germline values: CDR1 MNHNS, CDR2 SASEGT. The CDR3 nucleotides are TGTGCCAGCAGTGGGACCTCCCAGAGGGCACGGGGCACTGAAGCTTTCTTT. This sequence encodes CASSGTSQRARGTEAFF.

Comments on this clone: Other DNA sequences from this sample encode an identical CDR3 as well. V and J are TRBV5-4 and TRBJ2-2; D is uncertain. V was shortened by 0 bases and J by 2 bases, with 2 bases between the two germline ends. Germline V gives CDR1 SGHNT, CDR2 YYREEE (reference sequence). The CDR3 length is 13 residues. CDR3 coding DNA: TGTGCCAGCAGCTTGGCCAACACCGGGGAGCTGTTTTTT. Its translation is CASSLANTGELFF.

This chain joins TRBV28 and TRBJ1-5, with D unresolved. With 5 bases removed from V and 9 bases from J, the gap between germline ends came to 20 bases. CDR3 length equals 15 residues. Germline V gives CDR1 MDHEN, CDR2 SYDVKM. The CDR3 loop is CASSPTRVPYRPQHF. CDR3 coding DNA: TGTGCCAGCAGTCCAACAAGGGTCCCTTACCGGCCCCAGCATTTT.

The chain links TRBV6-1 to TRBJ2-3; D is unclear. This CDR3 has 15 residues. Trimming left V 5 bases short and J 5 bases short, with 17 bases between. In germline, CDR1 is MNHNS, CDR2 SASEGT. CDR3 sequence reads: CASSTRVGGRDTQYF. In DNA form, the CDR3 reads TGTGCCAGCAGTACCCGTGTGGGTGGCCGAGATACGCAGTATTTT.

The chain links TRBV9 to TRBJ1-5; D gene uncertain. The CDR3 runs to 15 residues. V was pared by 0 bases and J by 3 bases, with 10 bases between. Germline assignment: CDR1 SGDLS and CDR2 YYNGEE. In DNA form, the CDR3 reads TGTGCCAGCAGCGTAGACGAGGGCTCCAATCAGCCCCAGCATTTT. Protein sequence: CASSVDEGSNQPQHF.

The V gene is TRBV2, the J gene TRBJ1-5; TRBD1 aligns across 7 bases. The CDR3 loop spans 16 amino acids. The V gene end was trimmed by 2 bases and the J gene end by 4 bases; junction bases not matched to a gene: 8. Germline loops: CDR1 SNHLY, CDR2 FYNNEI. CDR3 nucleotide sequence: TGTGCCAGCAGTGAAAGGGGGCTCGGGGGAAATCAGCCCCAGCATTTT. Its translation is CASSERGLGGNQPQHF.

V is TRBV5-8 and J is TRBJ2-5; TRBD2 matches at 7 bases. Germline V gene data show CDR1 as SGHTS and CDR2 as YDEGEE. The CDR3 runs to 16 residues. V shed 5 bases, J shed 5 bases, and the junction held 15 bases outside the gene matches. Written as DNA, the CDR3 is TGTGCCAGCAGACAAGGGACTACTTTTGGTCGGGAGACCCAGTACTTC. Protein product: CASRQGTTFGRETQYF.

The chain links TRBV2 to TRBJ1-1; no reliable D call. V shed 7 bases and J shed 3 bases, with 9 bases lying between them. Germline loops: CDR1 SNHLY, CDR2 FYNNEI. This CDR3 has 12 amino acids. The CDR3 sequence: CASTGGYTEAFF. The CDR3 DNA reads as TGTGCCAGCACCGGAGGGTACACTGAAGCTTTCTTT.

The genes are TRBV18 and TRBJ1-1; 10 positions match TRBD1. The V and J ends lost 4 bases and 8 bases, in that order; junction bases with no gene match: 4. Germline CDR1 and CDR2: KGHSH and LQKENI. The CDR3 extends over 13 amino acids. The CDR3 DNA sequence: TGTGCCAGCTCACTTGGACAGGGGGGGGAAGCTTTCTTT. Its protein is CASSLGQGGEAFF.

The J gene is TRBJ1-3, the V gene TRBV18; no clear D gene. V was cut by 5 bases and J by 0 bases, with 8 bases left in between. This CDR3 region has 14 residues. Germline-derived CDR1 and CDR2 are KGHSH and LQKENI. As DNA, the CDR3 is TGTGCCAGCTCAGGGCCAGTCTCTGGAAACACCATATATTTT. Translation gives CASSGPVSGNTIYF.

This chain uses TRBV5-1 with TRBJ2-2, with D unresolved. V was trimmed by 2 bases and J by 0 bases, leaving 11 bases between them. This CDR3 region has 16 residues. Germline CDR1 SGHRS, CDR2 YFSETQ. The chain's CDR3 is CASSFGTSPNTGELFF. The CDR3 nucleotides are TGCGCCAGCAGCTTTGGAACAAGCCCGAACACCGGGGAGCTGTTTTTT.